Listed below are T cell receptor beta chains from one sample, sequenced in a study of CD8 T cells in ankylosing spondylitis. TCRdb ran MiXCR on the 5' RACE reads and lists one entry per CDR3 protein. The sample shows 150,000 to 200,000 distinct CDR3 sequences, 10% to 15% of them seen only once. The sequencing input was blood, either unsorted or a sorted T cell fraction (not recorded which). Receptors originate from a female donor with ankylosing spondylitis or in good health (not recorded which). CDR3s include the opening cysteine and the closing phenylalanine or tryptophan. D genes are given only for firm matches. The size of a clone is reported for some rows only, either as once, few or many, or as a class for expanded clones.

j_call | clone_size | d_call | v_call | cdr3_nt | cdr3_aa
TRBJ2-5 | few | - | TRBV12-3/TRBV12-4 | TGTGCCAGCAGTTTTGGAGCCGGGCCGAAGTACTTC | CASSFGAGPKYF
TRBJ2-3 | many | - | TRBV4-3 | TGCGCCAGCAGCCAATTTGGGGGACGAGCCCTCGGTACGCAGTATTTT | CASSQFGGRALGTQYF
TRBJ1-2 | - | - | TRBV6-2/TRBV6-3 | TGTGCCAGCAGTTTCCGGGACAACGGCTACACCTTC | CASSFRDNGYTF
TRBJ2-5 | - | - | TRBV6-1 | TGTGCCAGCAGTCCCCAAGGGACCGGCGGGACCCAGTACTTC | CASSPQGTGGTQYF
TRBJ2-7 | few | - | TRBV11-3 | TGTGCCAGCAGCTTAGAACGTAGCGGAGGGACCTACGAGCAGTACTTC | CASSLERSGGTYEQYF
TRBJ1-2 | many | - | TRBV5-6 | TGTGCCAGCACCCAGGGACCTAGCTATGGCTACACCTTC | CASTQGPSYGYTF
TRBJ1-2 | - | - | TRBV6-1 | TGTGCCAGCAGACCGGGGGGACTTAATGGCTACACCTTC | CASRPGGLNGYTF
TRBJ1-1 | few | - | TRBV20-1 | TGCAGTGCTAGTTATGCAGGGTTGAACACTGAAGCTTTCTTT | CSASYAGLNTEAFF
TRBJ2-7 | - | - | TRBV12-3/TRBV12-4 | TGTGCCAGCAGTTTGCAGGGTCATTACGAGCAGTACTTC | CASSLQGHYEQYF
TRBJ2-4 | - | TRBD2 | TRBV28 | TGTGCCAGCAGTTTCCCGGGACTAGCGGGACTAGCCAAAAACATTCAGTACTTC | CASSFPGLAGLAKNIQYF
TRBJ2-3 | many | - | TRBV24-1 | TGTGCCACCTCCTCCCTCTCGGCACACTCTTCGCGGCGTCCAGATACGCAGTATTTT | CATSSLSAHSSRRPDTQYF
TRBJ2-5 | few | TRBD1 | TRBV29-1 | TGCAGCGTTGTAGGTTCGTCAGGGGGCCTGGAGACCCAGTACTTC | CSVVGSSGGLETQYF
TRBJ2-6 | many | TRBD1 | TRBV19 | TGTGCCAGTGCCTTTGGACAGGGGTCTGACTCTGGGGCCAACGTCCTGACTTTC | CASAFGQGSDSGANVLTF
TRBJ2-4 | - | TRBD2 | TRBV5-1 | TGCGCCAGCAGCTTAGGCCCCCCGCGGGAGGGCCGTAGAAACATTCAGTACTTC | CASSLGPPREGRRNIQYF
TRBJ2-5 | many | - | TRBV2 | TGTGCCAGCAGGAGGGACTCTCAGGGGGCCCAGTACTTC | CASRRDSQGAQYF
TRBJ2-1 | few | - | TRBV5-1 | TGCGCCAGCAGCTTGGGACAGGTGAGCAATGAGCAGTTCTTC | CASSLGQVSNEQFF
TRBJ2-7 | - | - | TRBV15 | TGTGCCACCAGCAAAGAAAGAGGGGGCTCCTACGAGCAGTACTTC | CATSKERGGSYEQYF
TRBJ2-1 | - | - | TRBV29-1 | TGCAGCGTTGGCGGGACCAACTCCTACAATGAGCAGTTCTTC | CSVGGTNSYNEQFF
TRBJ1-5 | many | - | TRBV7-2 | TGTGCCAGCAGCATCGACCGGGGCAATCAGCCCCAGCATTTT | CASSIDRGNQPQHF
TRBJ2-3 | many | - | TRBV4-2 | TGCGCCAGCAGCCAAGGGCTTGGGGTTGGCACAGATACGCAGTATTTT | CASSQGLGVGTDTQYF
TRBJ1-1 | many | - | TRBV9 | TGTGCCAGCAGCGTAGACGCGAACACTGAAGCTTTCTTT | CASSVDANTEAFF
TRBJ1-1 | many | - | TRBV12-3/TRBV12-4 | TGTGCCAGCAGTTTCAGCCTCGGTAATGAAGCTTTCTTT | CASSFSLGNEAFF
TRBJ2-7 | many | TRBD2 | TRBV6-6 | TGTGCCAGCAGTCAAACTAGCGTCCACGAGCAGTACTTC | CASSQTSVHEQYF
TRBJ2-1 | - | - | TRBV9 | TGTGCCAGCAGCGCACAGGGTTGGTCCTACAATGAGCAGTTCTTC | CASSAQGWSYNEQFF
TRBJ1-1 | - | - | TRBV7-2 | TGTGCCAGCAGCTCCCGTCCAGGGAGGGGGACTGAAGCTTTCTTT | CASSSRPGRGTEAFF
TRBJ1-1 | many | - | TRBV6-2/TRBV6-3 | TGTGCCAGCAAGCAGCCGAACACTGAAGCTTTCTTT | CASKQPNTEAFF
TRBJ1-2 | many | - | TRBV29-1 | TGCAGCGTTGCCGGGATCTATGGCTACACCTTC | CSVAGIYGYTF